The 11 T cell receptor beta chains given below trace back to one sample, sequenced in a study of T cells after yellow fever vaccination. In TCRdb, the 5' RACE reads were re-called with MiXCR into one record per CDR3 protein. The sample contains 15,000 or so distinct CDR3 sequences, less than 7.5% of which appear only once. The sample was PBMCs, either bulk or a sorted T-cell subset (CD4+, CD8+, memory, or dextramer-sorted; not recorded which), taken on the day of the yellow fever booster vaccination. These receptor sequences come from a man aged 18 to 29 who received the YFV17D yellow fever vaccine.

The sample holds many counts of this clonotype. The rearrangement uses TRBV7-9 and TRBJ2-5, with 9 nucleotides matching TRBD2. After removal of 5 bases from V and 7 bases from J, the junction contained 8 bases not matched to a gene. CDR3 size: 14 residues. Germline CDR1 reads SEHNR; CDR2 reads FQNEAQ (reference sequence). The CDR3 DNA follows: TGTGCCAGCAGCGGGCGGGGGGGCCTCGGGACCCAGTACTTC. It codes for CASSGRGGLGTQYF. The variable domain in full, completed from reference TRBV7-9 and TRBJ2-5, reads DTGVSQNPRHKITKRGQNVTFRCDPISEHNRLYWYRQTLGQGPEFLTYFQNEAQLEKSRLLSDRFSAERPKGSFSTLEIQRTEQGDSAMYLCASSGRGGLGTQYFGPGTRLLVL.

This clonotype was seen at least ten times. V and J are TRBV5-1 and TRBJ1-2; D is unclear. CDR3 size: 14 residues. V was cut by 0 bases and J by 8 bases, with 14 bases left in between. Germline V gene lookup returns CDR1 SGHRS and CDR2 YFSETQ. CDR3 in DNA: TGCGCCAGCAGCTTGGGAACACTCTACGTAGGCTACACCTTC. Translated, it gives CASSLGTLYVGYTF.

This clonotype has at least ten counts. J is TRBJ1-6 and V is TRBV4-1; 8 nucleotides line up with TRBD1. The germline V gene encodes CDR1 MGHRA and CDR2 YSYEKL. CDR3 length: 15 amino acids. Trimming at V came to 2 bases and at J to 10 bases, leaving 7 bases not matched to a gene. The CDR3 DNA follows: TGCGCCAGCAGCCAATGGGGCCAGGGGGCCTCACCCCTCCACTTT. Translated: CASSQWGQGASPLHF.

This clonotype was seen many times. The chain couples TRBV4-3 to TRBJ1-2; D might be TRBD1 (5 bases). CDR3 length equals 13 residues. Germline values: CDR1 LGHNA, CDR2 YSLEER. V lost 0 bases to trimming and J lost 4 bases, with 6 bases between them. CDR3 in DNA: TGCGCCAGCAGCCAAGACGGGGGCTATGGCTACACCTTC. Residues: CASSQDGGYGYTF.

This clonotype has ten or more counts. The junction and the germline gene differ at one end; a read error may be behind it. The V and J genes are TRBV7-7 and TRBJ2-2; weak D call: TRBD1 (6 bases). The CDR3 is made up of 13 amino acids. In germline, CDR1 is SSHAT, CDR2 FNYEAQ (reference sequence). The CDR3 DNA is TGTGCTAGCAGTTATCAGGGGTCCGGGGAGCTGTTTTTT. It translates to CASSYQGSGELFF.

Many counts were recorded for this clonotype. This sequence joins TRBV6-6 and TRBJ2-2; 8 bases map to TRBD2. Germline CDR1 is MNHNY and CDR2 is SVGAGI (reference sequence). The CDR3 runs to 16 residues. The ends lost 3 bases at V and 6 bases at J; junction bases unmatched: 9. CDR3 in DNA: TGTGCCAGCAGTTATACTGGACTAGCTATTCCCGGGGAGCTGTTTTTT. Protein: CASSYTGLAIPGELFF.

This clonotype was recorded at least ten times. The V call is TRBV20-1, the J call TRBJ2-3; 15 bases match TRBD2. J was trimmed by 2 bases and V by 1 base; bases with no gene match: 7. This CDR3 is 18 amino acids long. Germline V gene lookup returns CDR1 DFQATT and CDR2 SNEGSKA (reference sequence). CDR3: CSARVTGTSGGHTDTQYF. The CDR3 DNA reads TGCAGTGCTAGAGTTACCGGGACTAGCGGGGGGCACACAGATACGCAGTATTTT.

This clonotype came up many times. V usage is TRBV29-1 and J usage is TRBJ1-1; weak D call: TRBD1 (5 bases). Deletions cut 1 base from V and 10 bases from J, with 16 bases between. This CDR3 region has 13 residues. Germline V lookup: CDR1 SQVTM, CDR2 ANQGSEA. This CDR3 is CSVEASWGEGAFF. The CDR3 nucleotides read TGCAGCGTTGAAGCCTCCTGGGGGGAGGGAGCTTTCTTT.

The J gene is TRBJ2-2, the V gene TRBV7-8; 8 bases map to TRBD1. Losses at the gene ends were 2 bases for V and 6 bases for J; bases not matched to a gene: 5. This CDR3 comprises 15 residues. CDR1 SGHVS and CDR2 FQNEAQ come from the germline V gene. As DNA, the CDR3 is TGTGCCAGCAGCTTACAGGGGGCGAGATCCGGGGAGCTGTTTTTT. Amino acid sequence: CASSLQGARSGELFF. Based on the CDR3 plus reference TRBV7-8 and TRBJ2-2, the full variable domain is GAGVSQSPRYKVAKRGQDVALRCDPISGHVSLFWYQQALGQGPEFLTYFQNEAQLDKSGLPSDRFFAERPEGSVSTLKIQRTQQEDSAVYLCASSLQGARSGELFFGEGSRLTVL.

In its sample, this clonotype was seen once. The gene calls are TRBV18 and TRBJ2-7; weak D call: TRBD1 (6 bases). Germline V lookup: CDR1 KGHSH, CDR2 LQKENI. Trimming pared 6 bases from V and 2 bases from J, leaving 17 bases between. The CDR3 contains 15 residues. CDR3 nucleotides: TGTGCCAGCTCCCCGGGTGTAGGGGGTCCCTACGAGCAGTACTTC. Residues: CASSPGVGGPYEQYF. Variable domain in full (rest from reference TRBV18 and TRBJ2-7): NAGVMQNPRHLVRRRGQEARLRCSPMKGHSHVYWYRQLPEEGLKFMVYLQKENIIDESGMPKERFSAEFPKEGPSILRIQQVVRGDSAAYFCASSPGVGGPYEQYFGPGTRLTVT.

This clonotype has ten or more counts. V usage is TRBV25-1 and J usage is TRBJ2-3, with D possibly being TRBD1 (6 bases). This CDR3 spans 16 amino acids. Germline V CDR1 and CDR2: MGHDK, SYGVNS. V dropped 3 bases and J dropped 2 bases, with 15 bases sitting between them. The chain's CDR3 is CASSDAIGQLTDTQYF. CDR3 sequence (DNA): TGTGCCAGCAGTGATGCTATAGGACAGCTCACAGATACGCAGTATTTT.